The clone carrying this TCR beta chain was picked up a small number of times. Gene names denote mouse genes. With the read ending 4 residues before the CDR3 end, the germline J gene is used to fill in that end. This specimen belongs to a study of CD8+ T cells in alopecia areata. Losses at the gene ends were 0 bases for V and 4 bases for J; bases not matched to a gene: 5. Germline CDR1 NNHNN, CDR2 SYGAGS (reference sequence). This CDR3 spans 16 amino acids. The pooled cutaneous lymph node cells were sorted using several markers (CD4, CD8alpha, NKG2D, NKG2ACE and others). TCR sequencing used cDNA made by reverse transcription of extracted RNA. The data were produced by immunoSEQ multiplex PCR, yet TCRdb's version contains in-frame clones alone and is incomplete. Observed are 290,000 or so clones, no singletons, with the top ten taking more than 0.95%.

The material sequenced was CD4+ T cells sorted from a lymph node. The sequence was collected from a C3H/HeJ mouse with alopecia areata. The strain's MHC type: H2-k. The chain combines TRBV13-2 with TRBJ2-1, with TRBD2 matching 9 bases. Partial CDR3 DNA: TGTGCCAGCGGTGATGCCTGGGGGGGGTATTATGCT. This sequence encodes CASGDAWGGYYA. The entire CDR3 is CASGDAWGGYYAEQFF.